The 27 T cell receptor beta chains reported below all come from one sample, sequenced in a study of blood T cell repertoires in COVID-19. Sequencing was performed with immunoSEQ multiplex PCR; in TCRdb, only in-frame clones are kept and a portion is missing. The table shows some 200,000 clones, with approximately 85% occurring only once. The sequenced sample was peripheral blood. The receptors shown here come from a woman in her sixties with acute or convalescent COVID-19.

The gene calls are TRBV28 and TRBJ2-7, with a tentative D call TRBD2 (7 bases). Per germline, CDR1 MDHEN and CDR2 SYDVKM. Trimming stripped 3 bases from V and 3 bases from J, with 12 bases between. CDR3 length equals 14 residues. Written as DNA, the CDR3 is TGTGCCAGCAGTTTCAGAGGGGGGGACTACGAGCAGTACTTC. It translates to CASSFRGGDYEQYF.

This chain connects TRBV3-1 (or the pseudogene TRBV3-2) to TRBJ2-1; 8 bases line up with TRBD2. The CDR3 is 15 residues long. CDR1 is LGHDT, CDR2 YNNKEL, per germline (reference sequence). Germline trimming cut 4 bases from V and 2 bases from J; bases unmatched to any gene: 4. CDR3 bases: TGTGCCAGCAGCCTCGGGAGGGCGGCCTACAATGAGCAGTTCTTC. Protein: CASSLGRAAYNEQFF.

The CDR3 DNA reads as TGTGCCAGCAGCATACAGGGTGGGAGCAATCAGCCCCAGCATTTT. Encoded protein: CASSIQGGSNQPQHF. The V and J genes are TRBV5-5 and TRBJ1-5, with a possible D match to TRBD1 (6 bases). The CDR3 loop spans 15 amino acids. Germline lookup yields CDR1 SGHKS and CDR2 YYEKEE (reference sequence). V was cut by 4 bases and J by 1 base, with 12 bases left in between.

This chain uses TRBV19 with TRBJ2-2, with 9 nucleotides matching TRBD1. This CDR3 is built from 12 residues. Germline-derived CDR1 and CDR2 are LNHDA and SQIVND (reference sequence). J lost 12 bases, V lost 7 bases, and 6 bases had no gene match. CDR3 in amino acids: CASTLGTGQLFF. The CDR3 DNA follows: TGTGCCAGTACCTTAGGGACAGGGCAGCTGTTTTTT.

The chain carries TRBV24-1 and TRBJ2-1; D is possibly TRBD1 (6 bases). The CDR3 has 13 amino acids. Trimming took 10 bases from V and 6 from J, leaving 15 bases between them. The V gene's germline CDR1 is KGHDR and CDR2 SFDVKD. CDR3 DNA: TGTGCCACAAGAGGCACGGACAGCAATGAGCAGTTCTTC. Protein sequence: CATRGTDSNEQFF.

The DNA for the CDR3 is TGTGCCAGCAGCGTAGGCAGGGACACTGAAGCTTTCTTT. It yields the protein CASSVGRDTEAFF. J is TRBJ1-1 and V is TRBV7-6, with D perhaps TRBD1 (5 bases). Per the germline V gene, CDR1 is SGHVS and CDR2 is FNYEAQ. The CDR3 consists of 13 residues. The V end lost 5 bases, the J end lost 3 bases, and 10 bases lay between the germline ends.

The J gene is TRBJ1-2, the V gene TRBV5-1; D is uncertain. The CDR3 is made up of 13 amino acids. From germline, CDR1 is SGHRS and CDR2 YFSETQ. Trimming took 4 bases from V and 8 from J, leaving 15 bases between them. CDR3 DNA sequence: TGCGCCAGCAGCCCGGGTGTTCCGGGAGGCTACACCTTC. Protein product: CASSPGVPGGYTF.

The rearrangement joins TRBV18 to TRBJ2-7, with TRBD1 matching 8 bases. V trimming: 8 bases; J trimming: 2 bases; junction bases outside the gene matches: 5. This CDR3 is built from 13 residues. Germline V gene lookup returns CDR1 KGHSH and CDR2 LQKENI. The CDR3 loop reads CASRGQGPYEQYF. The CDR3 nucleotides are TGTGCCAGCAGAGGACAGGGTCCCTACGAGCAGTACTTC. Drawing the rest from reference TRBV18 and TRBJ2-7, the complete variable domain is NAGVMQNPRHLVRRRGQEARLRCSPMKGHSHVYWYRQLPEEGLKFMVYLQKENIIDESGMPKERFSAEFPKEGPSILRIQQVVRGDSAAYFCASRGQGPYEQYFGPGTRLTVT.

CDR3 in amino acids: CASTPMRGGGETQYF. The DNA of the CDR3 is TGTGCCAGCACACCCATGCGCGGGGGAGGAGAGACCCAGTACTTC. J is TRBJ2-5 and V is TRBV11-2; 7 bases align to TRBD2. The CDR3 has 15 amino acids. V lost 7 bases and J lost 4; bases outside the gene matches: 12. Germline CDR1 is SGHAT and CDR2 is FQNNGV.

The count of this clone is one. V and J are TRBV30 and TRBJ2-5, with TRBD1 identical over 8 bases. The V segment lost 7 bases and the J segment 9 bases; nucleotides outside the gene matches: 7. Germline-derived CDR1 and CDR2 are GTSNPN and SVGIG (reference sequence). This CDR3 comprises 11 residues. CDR3: CASGQGSPQYF. In DNA form, the CDR3 reads TGTGCCTCCGGACAGGGTTCGCCCCAGTACTTC.

As regards this clone: A single base separates this from a much larger clone, so it may be a read error. Other DNA sequences from this sample encode an identical CDR3 as well. The chain uses TRBV6-6 and TRBJ1-5, with 7 positions matching TRBD1. CDR1 is MNHNY, CDR2 SVGAGI, per germline (reference sequence). With 6 bases clipped from V and 2 bases from J, the junction kept 4 bases outside the gene matches. The CDR3 extends over 14 amino acids. The CDR3 sequence is CASSPTGGNQPQHF. The CDR3 DNA sequence: TGTGCCAGCAGCCCTACAGGGGGCAATCAGCCCCAGCATTTT.

The V gene is TRBV7-8, the J gene TRBJ1-5; TRBD1 agrees at 8 bases. Germline V gives CDR1 SGHVS, CDR2 FQNEAQ. V lost 3 bases and J lost 7; bases outside the gene matches: 8. The CDR3 is made up of 15 amino acids. The CDR3 loop reads CASSFTGGKEQPQHF. CDR3 in DNA: TGTGCCAGCAGCTTCACAGGGGGAAAGGAACAGCCCCAGCATTTT.

The genes are TRBV5-4 and TRBJ1-3, with D possibly TRBD1 on 6 matching bases. Germline lookup yields CDR1 SGHNT and CDR2 YYREEE (reference sequence). This CDR3 has 14 residues. V lost 0 bases to trimming and J lost 4 bases, with 8 bases between them. For the CDR3, the DNA is TGTGCCAGCAGCTTGGGGGGGGGCGGAAACACCATATATTTT. Its protein product is CASSLGGGGNTIYF.

J is TRBJ2-7 and V is TRBV19; 12 positions agree with TRBD2. Germline V gene lookup returns CDR1 LNHDA and CDR2 SQIVND (reference sequence). The CDR3 runs 15 residues. J gave up 7 bases and V 6 bases, and 10 bases lay outside the gene matches. CDR3 sequence reads: CASRPTSGRAREQYF. Written as DNA, the CDR3 is TGTGCCAGTAGACCGACTAGCGGGAGAGCTCGGGAGCAGTACTTC.

This clone was seen a handful of times. The gene calls are TRBV7-8 and TRBJ2-1, with 7 nucleotides matching TRBD2. With 4 bases clipped from V and 3 bases from J, the junction kept 18 bases outside the gene matches. CDR3 length: 19 residues. CDR1 and CDR2 (germline): SGHVS, FQNEAQ. The CDR3 DNA is TGTGCCAGCAGCTCCTTCCGCTTCCTGGGGGGGACCAACTACAATGAGCAGTTCTTC. Its translation is CASSSFRFLGGTNYNEQFF.

V usage is TRBV2 and J usage is TRBJ2-1; possible D gene TRBD2, 5 bases. The CDR3 spans 16 residues. V was trimmed by 2 bases and J by 4 bases, leaving 15 bases between them. From germline, CDR1 is SNHLY and CDR2 FYNNEI. The CDR3 bases are TGTGCCAGCAGTGAACTTGAGCGGAGCCTATACAATGAGCAGTTCTTC. Protein: CASSELERSLYNEQFF.

The chain is built from TRBV18 and TRBJ1-4; 9 bases line up with TRBD1. The CDR3 is 13 residues long. CDR1 is KGHSH, CDR2 LQKENI, per germline. Unmatched junction bases numbered 2, after V lost 1 base and J lost 11 bases. In DNA, the CDR3 is TGTGCCAGCTCACCACGGACAGGGGAGAAACTGTTTTTT. This sequence encodes CASSPRTGEKLFF. Together with reference TRBV18 and TRBJ1-4, the CDR3 gives the full variable domain: NAGVMQNPRHLVRRRGQEARLRCSPMKGHSHVYWYRQLPEEGLKFMVYLQKENIIDESGMPKERFSAEFPKEGPSILRIQQVVRGDSAAYFCASSPRTGEKLFFGSGTQLSVL.

V and J are TRBV7-2 and TRBJ2-1, with 7 bases fitting TRBD2. Per germline, CDR1 SGHTA and CDR2 FQGNSA. CDR3 length: 15 amino acids. The trim removed 6 bases at V and 5 bases at J, leaving 10 bases unmatched. The CDR3 sequence: CASSGSGPGNNEQFF. CDR3 coding DNA: TGTGCCAGCAGTGGTAGCGGGCCTGGGAACAATGAGCAGTTCTTC.

This clone was observed once. CDR3 DNA: TGTGCCAGTAGTACTACAGGGGGAGGCTACAATGAGCAGTTCTTC. Amino acid sequence: CASSTTGGGYNEQFF. The genes are TRBV19 and TRBJ2-1, with 8 nucleotides matching TRBD1. The germline V gene encodes CDR1 LNHDA and CDR2 SQIVND (reference sequence). The CDR3 sequence is 15 residues long. The V segment lost 4 bases and the J segment 3 bases; nucleotides outside the gene matches: 5. Full variable domain (rest looked up from reference TRBV19 and TRBJ2-1): DGGITQSPKYLFRKEGQNVTLSCEQNLNHDAMYWYRQDPGQGLRLIYYSQIVNDFQKGDIAEGYSVSREKKESFPLTVTSAQKNPTAFYLCASSTTGGGYNEQFFGPGTRLTVL.

The CDR3 DNA sequence: TGCAGCGTTGAACTGAGCGGGAGGGTCTGGGGGGAGCTGTTTTTT. Its protein is CSVELSGRVWGELFF. V and J are TRBV29-1 and TRBJ2-2, with 10 bases lining up with TRBD2. Germline assignment: CDR1 SQVTM and CDR2 ANQGSEA. The CDR3 is made up of 15 amino acids. With V trimmed by 2 bases and J by 8 bases, 8 bases remained unmatched.

The chain couples TRBV7-2 to TRBJ2-1, with 9 bases matching TRBD2. The CDR3 is 16 residues long. V shed 5 bases, J shed 3 bases, and the junction held 8 bases outside the gene matches. The germline V gene encodes CDR1 SGHTA and CDR2 FQGNSA. The CDR3 reads CASSLRTSDVYNEQFF. DNA for the CDR3: TGTGCCAGCAGCCTCCGGACTAGCGACGTCTACAATGAGCAGTTCTTC. Supplemented by reference TRBV7-2 and TRBJ2-1, the full variable domain reads GAGVSQSPSNKVTEKGKDVELRCDPISGHTALYWYRQSLGQGLEFLIYFQGNSAPDKSGLPSDRFSAERTGGSVSTLTIQRTQQEDSAVYLCASSLRTSDVYNEQFFGPGTRLTVL.

V usage is TRBV28 and J usage is TRBJ1-1, with D unclear. CDR3 length: 15 amino acids. Trimming cost V 1 base and J 2 bases, with 11 bases left between them. Germline V gene data show CDR1 as MDHEN and CDR2 as SYDVKM. The CDR3 DNA reads TGTGCCAGCAGTTTATTTCTCCCGGGTAACACTGAAGCTTTCTTT. Residues: CASSLFLPGNTEAFF.

This clone was found a few times. The rearrangement joins TRBV28 to TRBJ2-2, with 9 bases lining up with TRBD1. Germline CDR1 is MDHEN and CDR2 is SYDVKM. J was trimmed by 5 bases and V by 7 bases; bases with no gene match: 11. The CDR3 consists of 16 residues. In nucleotides, the CDR3 is TGTGCCAGCACCCAATCGGGACAGGGCGATACCGGGGAGCTGTTTTTT. Protein sequence: CASTQSGQGDTGELFF.

This chain uses TRBV27 with TRBJ1-6; 11 bases line up with TRBD1. Germline V gene lookup returns CDR1 MNHEY and CDR2 SMNVEV (reference sequence). J lost 7 bases, V lost 5 bases, and 4 bases had no gene match. CDR3 length: 15 amino acids. The CDR3 reads CASSPWDRGNSPLHF. The CDR3, as DNA: TGTGCCAGCAGTCCCTGGGACAGGGGGAATTCACCCCTCCACTTT.

The chain carries TRBV18 and TRBJ2-2, with 10 positions matching TRBD1. The CDR3 is made up of 16 amino acids. The V gene end was trimmed by 4 bases and the J gene end by 4 bases; junction bases not matched to a gene: 6. CDR1 is KGHSH and CDR2 is LQKENI in the germline V gene. In nucleotides, the CDR3 is TGTGCCAGCTCACAGACCGGGACAGGGGTCACCGGGGAGCTGTTTTTT. Protein: CASSQTGTGVTGELFF.

This chain connects TRBV7-8 to TRBJ2-1; 14 positions match TRBD2. V gave up 4 bases and J gave up 8 bases; unmatched junction bases: 4. The V gene's germline CDR1 is SGHVS and CDR2 FQNEAQ. The CDR3 covers 15 residues. The CDR3 here is CASSWGLAGEHEQFF. In nucleotides, the CDR3 is TGTGCCAGCAGCTGGGGACTAGCGGGAGAGCATGAGCAGTTCTTC.

This rearrangement joins TRBV29-1 to TRBJ2-1, with 9 positions matching TRBD1. Losses at the gene ends were 3 bases for V and 6 bases for J; bases not matched to a gene: 9. The CDR3 consists of 15 residues. From germline, CDR1 is SQVTM and CDR2 ANQGSEA. For the CDR3, the DNA is TGCAGCGTTGAGGGACAGGGAGGTCAATTCAATGAGCAGTTCTTC. The encoded protein is CSVEGQGGQFNEQFF.